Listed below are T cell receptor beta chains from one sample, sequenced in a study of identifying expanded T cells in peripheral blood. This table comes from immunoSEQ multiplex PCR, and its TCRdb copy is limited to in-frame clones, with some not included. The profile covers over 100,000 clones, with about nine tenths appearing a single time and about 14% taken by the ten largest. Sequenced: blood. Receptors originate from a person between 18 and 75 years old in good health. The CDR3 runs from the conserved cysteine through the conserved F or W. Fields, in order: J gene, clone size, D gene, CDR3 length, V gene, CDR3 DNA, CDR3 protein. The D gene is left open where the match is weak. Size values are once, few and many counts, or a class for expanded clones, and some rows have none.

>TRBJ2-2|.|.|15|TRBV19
TGTGCCAGTAGTATTAAGTATCGTATCTCCGGGGAGCTGTTTTTT
CASSIKYRISGELFF
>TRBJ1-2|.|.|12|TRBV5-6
TGTGCCAGCAGCCCCGGGGTCTATGGCTACACCTTC
CASSPGVYGYTF
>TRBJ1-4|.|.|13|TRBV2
TGTGCCAGCGGAGACGCAACTAATGAAAAACTGTTTTTT
CASGDATNEKLFF
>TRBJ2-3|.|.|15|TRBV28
TGTGCCAGCAGTTCCCCGGGGCCCGGAGGGAGGACGCAGTATTTT
CASSSPGPGGRTQYF
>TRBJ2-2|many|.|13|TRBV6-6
TGTGCCAGCAGCCGACAGGTTGGCGGGGAGCTGTTTTTT
CASSRQVGGELFF
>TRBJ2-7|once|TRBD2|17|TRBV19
TGTGCCAGTAGTATTTCTAGCGGGAGGGGTTTGCAGGGTGAGCAGTACTTC
CASSISSGRGLQGEQYF
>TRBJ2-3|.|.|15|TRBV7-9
TGTGCCAGCAGCTTAAAGACGGGAAGCACAGATACGCAGTATTTT
CASSLKTGSTDTQYF
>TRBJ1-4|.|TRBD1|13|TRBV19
TGTGCCAGTAGTAACCGACAGGGGGAAAAACTGTTTTTT
CASSNRQGEKLFF
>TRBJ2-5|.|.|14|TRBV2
TGTGCCAGCAGGGCTGGACGGCACGGAGAGACCCAGTACTTC
CASRAGRHGETQYF
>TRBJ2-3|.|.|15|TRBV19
TGTGCCAGTACCTCGAGAGGGAACGGGGCAGATACGCAGTATTTT
CASTSRGNGADTQYF
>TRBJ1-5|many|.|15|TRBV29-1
TGCAGCGTTATTTTTGGGAGTTCGGGCAATCAGCCCCAGCATTTT
CSVIFGSSGNQPQHF
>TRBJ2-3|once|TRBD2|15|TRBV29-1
TGCAGCACTCCCGGGGGTAGCGGGACCACAGATACGCAGTATTTT
CSTPGGSGTTDTQYF
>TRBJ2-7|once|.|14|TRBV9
TGTGCCAGCAGCGTAGGCCACCAAAACTACGAGCAGTACTTC
CASSVGHQNYEQYF
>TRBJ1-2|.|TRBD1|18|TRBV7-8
TGTGCCAGCAGCCTAAACCGGGGACAGGGTCTTAAGGACTATGGCTACACCTTC
CASSLNRGQGLKDYGYTF
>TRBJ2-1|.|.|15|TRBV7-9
TGTGCCAGCAGCTTAGTGGCAGACTCTTACAATGAGCAGTTCTTC
CASSLVADSYNEQFF
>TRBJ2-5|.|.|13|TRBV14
TGTGCCAGCAGCCAACAAACGGGGGAGACCCAGTACTTC
CASSQQTGETQYF
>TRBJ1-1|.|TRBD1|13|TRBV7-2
TGTGCCAGCAGCTCCGACAGGGACACTGAAGCTTTCTTT
CASSSDRDTEAFF
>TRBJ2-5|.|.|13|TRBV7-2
TGTGCCAGCAGCATCGTTGGGGGGGAGACCCAGTACTTC
CASSIVGGETQYF
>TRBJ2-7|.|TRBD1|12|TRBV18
TGTGCCAGCTCATCAGGACAGGCTGAGCAGTACTTC
CASSSGQAEQYF
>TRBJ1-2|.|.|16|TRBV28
TGTGCCAGCAGCATTTTAGGGTTTAGTCCTAACTATGGCTACACCTTC
CASSILGFSPNYGYTF
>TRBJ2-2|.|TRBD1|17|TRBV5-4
TGTGCCAGCAGCCCGACAGGGGGCGCGTTGAGCACCGGGGAGCTGTTTTTT
CASSPTGGALSTGELFF
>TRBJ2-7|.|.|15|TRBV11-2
TGTGCCAGCAGCTTAAGCAGGGGAAGCTCCTACGAGCAGTACTTC
CASSLSRGSSYEQYF
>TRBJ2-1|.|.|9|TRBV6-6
TGTGCCAGCGGCTATGAGCAGTTCTTC
CASGYEQFF
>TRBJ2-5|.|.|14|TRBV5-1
TGCGCCAGCAGCACTGAGACGTACCAAGAGACCCAGTACTTC
CASSTETYQETQYF
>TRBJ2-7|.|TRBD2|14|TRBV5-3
TGTGCCAGAAGACGGACTAGCGGATTCTACGAGCAGTACTTC
CARRRTSGFYEQYF
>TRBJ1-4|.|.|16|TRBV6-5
TGTGCCAGCAGTTACTCCGGGACAACAACTAATGAAAAACTGTTTTTT
CASSYSGTTTNEKLFF